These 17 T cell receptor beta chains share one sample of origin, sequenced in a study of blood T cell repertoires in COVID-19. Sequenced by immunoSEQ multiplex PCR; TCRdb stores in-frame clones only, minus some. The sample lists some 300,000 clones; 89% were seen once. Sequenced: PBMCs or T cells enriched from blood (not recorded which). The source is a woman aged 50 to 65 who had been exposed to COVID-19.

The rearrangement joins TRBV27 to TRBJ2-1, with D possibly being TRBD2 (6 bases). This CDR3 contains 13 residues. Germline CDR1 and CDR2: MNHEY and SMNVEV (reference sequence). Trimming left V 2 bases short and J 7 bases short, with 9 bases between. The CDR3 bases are TGTGCCAGCAGTTTAGCGGGGACGAATGAGCAGTTCTTC. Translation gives CASSLAGTNEQFF.

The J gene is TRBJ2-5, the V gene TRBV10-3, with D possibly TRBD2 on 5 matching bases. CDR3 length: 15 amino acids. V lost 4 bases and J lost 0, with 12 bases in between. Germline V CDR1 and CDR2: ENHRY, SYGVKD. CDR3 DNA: TGTGCCATCAGTGGAGTTCTCGGGGACCAAGAGACCCAGTACTTC. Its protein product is CAISGVLGDQETQYF.

CDR3 DNA sequence: TGTGCCAGCAGCCGGGACAGGTCGGGGGAGCTGTTTTTT. Its protein product is CASSRDRSGELFF. J is TRBJ2-2 and V is TRBV11-2, with 8 nucleotides matching TRBD1. J was trimmed by 8 bases and V by 5 bases; bases with no gene match: 4. CDR1 and CDR2 from the germline V gene are SGHAT and FQNNGV. This CDR3 contains 13 residues.

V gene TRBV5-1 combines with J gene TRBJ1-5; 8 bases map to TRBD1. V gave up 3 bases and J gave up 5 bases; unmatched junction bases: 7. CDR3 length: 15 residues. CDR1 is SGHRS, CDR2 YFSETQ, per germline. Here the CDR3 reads CASSSTGQGDQPQHF. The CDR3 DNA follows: TGCGCCAGCAGCTCAACCGGACAGGGTGATCAGCCCCAGCATTTT.

CDR3 sequence reads: CASSIPEQGWYQPQHF. The CDR3 nucleotides read TGTGCCAGTAGTATTCCGGAACAGGGATGGTATCAGCCCCAGCATTTT. The V and J genes are TRBV19 and TRBJ1-5; a weak D match, TRBD1 (6 bases). V lost 3 bases and J lost 5, with 17 bases in between. The CDR3 consists of 16 residues. Germline values: CDR1 LNHDA, CDR2 SQIVND (reference sequence).

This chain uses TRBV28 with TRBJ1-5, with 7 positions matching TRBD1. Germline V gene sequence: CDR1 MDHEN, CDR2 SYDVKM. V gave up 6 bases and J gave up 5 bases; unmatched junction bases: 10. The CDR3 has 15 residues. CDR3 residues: CASSFDRVVYQPQHF. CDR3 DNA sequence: TGTGCCAGCAGCTTCGACAGGGTAGTTTATCAGCCCCAGCATTTT.

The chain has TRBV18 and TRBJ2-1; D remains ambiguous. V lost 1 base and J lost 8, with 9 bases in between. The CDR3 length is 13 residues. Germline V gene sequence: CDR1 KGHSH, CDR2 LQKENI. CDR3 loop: CASSPRGAYEQFF. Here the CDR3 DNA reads TGTGCCAGCTCACCACGAGGAGCTTATGAGCAGTTCTTC.

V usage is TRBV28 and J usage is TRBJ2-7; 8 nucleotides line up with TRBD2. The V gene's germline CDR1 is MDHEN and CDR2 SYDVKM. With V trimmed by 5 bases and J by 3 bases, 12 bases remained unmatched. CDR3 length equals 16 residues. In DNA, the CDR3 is TGTGCCAGCAGTCCTAGTCGCGGGGGGAGATACTACGAGCAGTACTTC. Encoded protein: CASSPSRGGRYYEQYF.

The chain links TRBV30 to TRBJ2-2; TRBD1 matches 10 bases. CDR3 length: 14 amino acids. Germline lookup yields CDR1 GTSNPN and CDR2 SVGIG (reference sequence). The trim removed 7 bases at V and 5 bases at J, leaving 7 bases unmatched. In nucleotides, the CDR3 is TGTGCCTTCAGACAGGGGGCTTTAACCGGGGAGCTGTTTTTT. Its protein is CAFRQGALTGELFF.

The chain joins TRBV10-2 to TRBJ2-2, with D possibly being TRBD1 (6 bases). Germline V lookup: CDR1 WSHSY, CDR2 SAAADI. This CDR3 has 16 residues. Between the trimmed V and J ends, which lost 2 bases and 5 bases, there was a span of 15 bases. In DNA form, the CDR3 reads TGCGCCAGCAGTGAGCTGAACAGGGTAATGACCGGGGAGCTGTTTTTT. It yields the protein CASSELNRVMTGELFF.

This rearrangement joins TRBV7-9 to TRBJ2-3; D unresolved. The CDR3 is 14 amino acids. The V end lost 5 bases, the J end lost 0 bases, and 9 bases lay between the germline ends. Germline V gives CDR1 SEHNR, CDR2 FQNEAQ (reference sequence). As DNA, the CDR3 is TGTGCCAGCAGCCCAAAAGCGAGCACAGATACGCAGTATTTT. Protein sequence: CASSPKASTDTQYF.

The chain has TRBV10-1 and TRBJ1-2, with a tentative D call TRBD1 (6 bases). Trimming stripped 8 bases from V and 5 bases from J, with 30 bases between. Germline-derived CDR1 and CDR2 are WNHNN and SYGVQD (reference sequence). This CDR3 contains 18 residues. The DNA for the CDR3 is TGCGCCAGCGGCGTCCCCGTGGGGGGGCAAAGAGGCGGGTATGGCTACACCTTC. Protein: CASGVPVGGQRGGYGYTF.

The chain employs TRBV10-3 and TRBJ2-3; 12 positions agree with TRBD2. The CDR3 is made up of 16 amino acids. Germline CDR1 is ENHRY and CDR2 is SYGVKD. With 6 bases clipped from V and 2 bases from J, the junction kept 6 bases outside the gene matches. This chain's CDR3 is CAISLTSGGPTDTQYF. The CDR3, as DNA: TGTGCCATCAGCCTGACTAGCGGGGGCCCCACAGATACGCAGTATTTT.

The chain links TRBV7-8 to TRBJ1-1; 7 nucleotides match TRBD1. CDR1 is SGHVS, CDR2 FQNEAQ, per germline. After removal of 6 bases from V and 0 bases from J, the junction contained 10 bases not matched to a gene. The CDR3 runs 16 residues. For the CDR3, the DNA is TGTGCCAGCAGTTCCAGGGGGAGCGTTTTGAACACTGAAGCTTTCTTT. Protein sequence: CASSSRGSVLNTEAFF.

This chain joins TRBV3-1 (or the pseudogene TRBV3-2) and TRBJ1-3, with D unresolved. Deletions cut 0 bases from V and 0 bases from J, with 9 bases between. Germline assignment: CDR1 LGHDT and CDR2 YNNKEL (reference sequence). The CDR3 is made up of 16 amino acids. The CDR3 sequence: CASSQEDYRSGNTIYF. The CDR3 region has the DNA TGTGCCAGCAGCCAAGAAGACTACCGCTCTGGAAACACCATATATTTT.

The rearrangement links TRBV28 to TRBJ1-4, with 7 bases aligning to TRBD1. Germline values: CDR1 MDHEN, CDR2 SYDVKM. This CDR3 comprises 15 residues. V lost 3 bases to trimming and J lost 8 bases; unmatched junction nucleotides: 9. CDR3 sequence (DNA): TGTGCCAGCAGTTTGTGGACAGGTTTGGGAGAAAAACTGTTTTTT. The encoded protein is CASSLWTGLGEKLFF.

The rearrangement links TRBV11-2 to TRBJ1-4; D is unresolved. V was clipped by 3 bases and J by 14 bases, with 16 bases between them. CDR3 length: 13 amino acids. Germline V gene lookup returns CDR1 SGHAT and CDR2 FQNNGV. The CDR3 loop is CASSFPESGGLFF. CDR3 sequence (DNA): TGTGCCAGCAGCTTCCCCGAGTCGGGCGGGCTGTTTTTT.